This T cell receptor (beta chain) was documented in a study of blood T cell repertoires in COVID-19. Looking at the study overall: The cDNA or gDNA used as material had been derived from T cells, B-cell-depleted T cells, or PBMCs.

Per the authors' pipeline: Amplification from reference gene primers served as the basis for estimated nucleated cell counts. This table comes from immunoSEQ multiplex PCR, and its TCRdb copy is limited to in-frame clones, with some not included. V and J calls and clone size are as listed in that table; D and trimming were resolved from the DNA. The profile shows some 75,000 clones, roughly 80% of them singletons. A Seattle source enrolled patients during active infection and followed them longitudinally. Source material: peripheral blood. The receptor's source is a man in his forties or fifties with COVID-19, enrolled during active disease.

CDR3 in DNA: TGTGCCAGCAGCATAGGGACTAGCGGGCAAGAGACCCAGTACTTC. Its translation: CASSIGTSGQETQYF. The V call is TRBV7-3, the J call TRBJ2-5, with TRBD2 identical over 12 bases. V lost 5 bases and J lost 2; bases outside the gene matches: 3. The germline V gene has CDR1 SGHTA and CDR2 FQGTGA. The CDR3 is 15 amino acids.